These 20 T cell receptor beta chains came from one sample sequenced in a study of shared clonotypes between healthy human individuals. Produced via immunoSEQ multiplex PCR; TCRdb's table is partial and in-frame only. Among 700,000 or so clones, about two thirds were seen once, and the ten largest hold around 1.8%. The specimen sequenced was memory CD4+ T cells sorted from blood. As to subset: CD45RA-negative fraction. These receptors originate from a woman in her 30s in good health.

The chain is built from TRBV2 and TRBJ2-1; 14 bases line up with TRBD2. The CDR3 loop spans 16 amino acids. V lost 6 bases and J lost 5; bases outside the gene matches: 6. CDR1 and CDR2 (germline): SNHLY, FYNNEI. DNA for the CDR3: TGTGCCAGCAGACCGAGACTAGCGGGAGGGGACAATGAGCAGTTCTTC. This encodes CASRPRLAGGDNEQFF.

This clone was found a few times. The chain combines TRBV5-1 with TRBJ2-4; TRBD1 agrees at 7 bases. Germline V lookup: CDR1 SGHRS, CDR2 YFSETQ. The CDR3 has 15 residues. With 0 bases clipped from V and 1 base from J, the junction kept 1 base outside the gene matches. The CDR3 sequence: CASSLGQGAKNIQYF. CDR3 coding DNA: TGCGCCAGCAGCTTGGGACAGGGCGCCAAAAACATTCAGTACTTC. The full variable domain, in which reference TRBV5-1 and TRBJ2-4 provide the parts outside the CDR3, is KAGVTQTPRYLIKTRGQQVTLSCSPISGHRSVSWYQQTPGQGLQFLFEYFSETQRNKGNFPGRFSGRQFSNSRSEMNVSTLELGDSALYLCASSLGQGAKNIQYFGAGTRLSVL.

The chain carries TRBV7-2 and TRBJ1-2; 7 nucleotides align to TRBD1. The CDR3 has 13 amino acids. Trimming removed 3 bases from V and 4 bases from J; junction bases left unmatched: 2. The germline V gene has CDR1 SGHTA and CDR2 FQGNSA. CDR3 protein: CASSLGTAYGYTF. The CDR3 DNA reads as TGTGCCAGCAGCTTGGGGACAGCCTATGGCTACACCTTC.

This clone showed up just once. CDR3 region: CASSPYGGNQPQHF. CDR3 DNA: TGTGCCAGCTCACCGTATGGTGGCAATCAGCCCCAGCATTTT. The rearrangement uses TRBV18 and TRBJ1-5; D remains unclear. Per germline, CDR1 KGHSH and CDR2 LQKENI. V was pared by 3 bases and J by 2 bases, with 8 bases between. This CDR3 contains 14 residues.

The genes are TRBV9 and TRBJ2-3; TRBD1 is a possible D gene (6 bases). This CDR3 is 13 amino acids long. The germline V and J ends were trimmed by 4 bases and 3 bases, with 9 bases remaining between them. CDR1 is SGDLS and CDR2 is YYNGEE in the germline V gene. Here the CDR3 DNA reads TGTGCCAGCAGCAGACAGGAGACAGATACGCAGTATTTT. It is translated as CASSRQETDTQYF.

The chain combines TRBV28 with TRBJ2-3; D possibly corresponds to TRBD1 (7 bases). Trimming left V 6 bases short and J 5 bases short, with 12 bases between. The germline V gene has CDR1 MDHEN and CDR2 SYDVKM. The CDR3 covers 13 residues. CDR3 protein: CASRRQGGDTQYF. The CDR3 DNA reads as TGTGCCAGCAGGAGACAGGGAGGAGATACGCAGTATTTT.

There are a few counts of this clone. The chain uses TRBV2 and TRBJ1-2; TRBD1 aligns across 7 bases. This CDR3 is 15 amino acids long. V lost 8 bases to trimming and J lost 4 bases; unmatched junction nucleotides: 13. Per the germline V gene, CDR1 is SNHLY and CDR2 is FYNNEI. The CDR3 reads CASDEGGGTVYGYTF. CDR3 nucleotides: TGTGCCAGCGACGAAGGGGGCGGGACGGTCTATGGCTACACCTTC.

The V gene is TRBV10-3, the J gene TRBJ2-7, with TRBD1 matching 7 bases. Trimming cost V 5 bases and J 6 bases; bases outside gene matches: 7. Per the germline V gene, CDR1 is ENHRY and CDR2 is SYGVKD. CDR3 length: 13 residues. CDR3 in amino acids: CAISITGDREQYF. CDR3 sequence (DNA): TGTGCCATCAGTATTACAGGGGACCGCGAGCAGTACTTC.

This clone was counted between two and nine times. The CDR3 loop reads CASRAGQGGNQPQHF. CDR3 DNA: TGTGCCAGCAGAGCGGGACAGGGTGGGAATCAGCCCCAGCATTTT. The chain carries TRBV6-1 and TRBJ1-5; 9 bases are a match to TRBD1. The germline gives CDR1 MNHNS, CDR2 SASEGT. The CDR3 totals 15 residues. With 6 bases clipped from V and 4 bases from J, the junction kept 7 bases outside the gene matches.

This sequence joins TRBV6-1 and TRBJ1-4, with no clear D. The CDR3 runs to 13 residues. V dropped 7 bases and J dropped 6 bases, with 12 bases sitting between them. Germline assignment: CDR1 MNHNS and CDR2 SASEGT. The CDR3 region is CASKWAPDEKLFF. The CDR3 nucleotides read TGTGCCAGCAAATGGGCGCCTGATGAAAAACTGTTTTTT.

The chain employs TRBV7-2 and TRBJ1-3; D is possibly TRBD1 (5 bases). CDR1 and CDR2 from the germline V gene are SGHTA and FQGNSA. V was clipped by 1 base and J by 6 bases, with 16 bases between them. The CDR3 has 16 residues. The CDR3 here is CASSLGGGVGANTIYF. The CDR3 DNA reads as TGTGCCAGCAGCTTAGGCGGAGGGGTAGGAGCAAACACCATATATTTT. The entire variable domain, with the rest obtained from reference TRBV7-2 and TRBJ1-3, is as follows: GAGVSQSPSNKVTEKGKDVELRCDPISGHTALYWYRQSLGQGLEFLIYFQGNSAPDKSGLPSDRFSAERTGGSVSTLTIQRTQQEDSAVYLCASSLGGGVGANTIYFGEGSWLTVV.

This clone is a singleton in its sample. The chain recombines TRBV14 with TRBJ2-2, with a possible D match to TRBD1 (6 bases). The length of the CDR3 is 16 residues. Per the germline V gene, CDR1 is SGHDN and CDR2 is FVKESK. The V end was cut by 4 bases, the J end by 1 base, with 13 bases between. Here the CDR3 reads CASSLRRDKNTGELFF. In DNA form, the CDR3 reads TGTGCCAGCAGCCTCCGCCGGGACAAGAACACCGGGGAGCTGTTTTTT.

The rearrangement links TRBV30 to TRBJ1-5; 7 bases fit TRBD1. The CDR3 consists of 15 residues. V shed 3 bases, J shed 9 bases, and the junction held 14 bases outside the gene matches. In germline, CDR1 is GTSNPN, CDR2 SVGIG (reference sequence). This chain's CDR3 is CAWRVQGSPRGPQHF. The CDR3 DNA reads as TGTGCCTGGAGGGTACAGGGGTCCCCCAGGGGGCCCCAGCATTTT.

The chain carries TRBV7-9 and TRBJ1-1; 10 bases agree with TRBD1. The CDR3 contains 16 residues. The germline V gene has CDR1 SEHNR and CDR2 FQNEAQ (reference sequence). The V gene end was trimmed by 5 bases and the J gene end by 2 bases; junction bases not matched to a gene: 8. The CDR3 reads CASSPILTGGNTEAFF. The CDR3, as DNA: TGTGCCAGCAGCCCAATCCTGACAGGGGGCAACACTGAAGCTTTCTTT.

The chain is built from TRBV5-1 and TRBJ2-7; no clear D gene. The V gene's germline CDR1 is SGHRS and CDR2 YFSETQ. The germline V and J ends were trimmed by 2 bases and 4 bases, with 13 bases remaining between them. This CDR3 spans 14 amino acids. CDR3 bases: TGCGCCAGCAGCTTATACGGCCCCGAGTACGAGCAGTACTTC. Encoded protein: CASSLYGPEYEQYF.

This clone was observed at least ten times. The chain employs TRBV28 and TRBJ2-6, with D perhaps matching TRBD2 (6 bases). Between the trimmed V and J ends, which lost 9 bases and 0 bases, there was a span of 18 bases. CDR1 is MDHEN, CDR2 SYDVKM, per germline. The CDR3 covers 17 residues. The DNA of the CDR3 is TGTGCCAGTATCGGGAGACCGGGGGTCTCTGGGGCCAACGTCCTGACTTTC. The encoded protein is CASIGRPGVSGANVLTF.

The chain is built from TRBV7-2 and TRBJ1-1; TRBD1 matches at 9 bases. Germline CDR1 and CDR2: SGHTA and FQGNSA. The junction had 7 bases not matched to a gene; V was cut back by 5 bases and J by 3 bases. This CDR3 has 15 amino acids. CDR3 region: CASSRTGTGYTEAFF. CDR3 coding DNA: TGTGCCAGCAGCCGAACCGGGACAGGGTACACTGAAGCTTTCTTT.

The chain employs TRBV7-2 and TRBJ2-1; 9 bases align to TRBD2. This CDR3 contains 15 residues. The V gene end was trimmed by 1 base and the J gene end by 4 bases; junction bases not matched to a gene: 2. The germline V gene encodes CDR1 SGHTA and CDR2 FQGNSA. CDR3 region: CASSLEAGGYNEQFF. The CDR3 DNA reads as TGTGCCAGCAGCTTAGAAGCGGGAGGATACAATGAGCAGTTCTTC.

This rearrangement joins TRBV28 to TRBJ1-1; D is unresolved. CDR3 length equals 13 residues. Trimming took off 2 bases at V and 1 base at J, with 5 bases between the two ends. Germline assignment: CDR1 MDHEN and CDR2 SYDVKM. The CDR3 DNA sequence: TGTGCCAGCAGTTTAGGCTCGAACACTGAAGCTTTCTTT. Amino acids: CASSLGSNTEAFF.

The gene calls are TRBV11-1 and TRBJ1-1; TRBD1 agrees at 7 bases. This CDR3 has 14 amino acids. The V and J ends lost 5 bases and 6 bases, in that order; junction bases with no gene match: 9. CDR1 is SGHAT and CDR2 is FQDESV in the germline V gene (reference sequence). In nucleotides, the CDR3 is TGTGCCAGCAGCCTTAGACAGGGTAATTCTGAAGCTTTCTTT. Its protein is CASSLRQGNSEAFF.